This entry concerns a single TCR beta chain. Its antigen remains unidentified. This sample is drawn from a study of shared clonotypes between healthy human individuals. Study-wide points: A reduction in generation probabilities was seen for non-shared clonotypes relative to those shared by all four donors.

Deletions cut 0 bases from V and 1 base from J, with 8 bases between. Germline CDR1 and CDR2: SGHRS and YFSETQ. The CDR3 is made up of 15 amino acids. Profiled with immunoSEQ multiplex PCR; TCRdb holds only in-frame clones, not every one. The sample has some 1 million clones, about 80% seen once. Sequencing was carried out using memory CD4+ T cells sorted from blood. This sample's subset: CD45RA-negative fraction. The J gene is TRBJ2-1, the V gene TRBV5-1; weak D call: TRBD2 (5 bases). The source is a man aged 18 to 29 in good health. The DNA for the CDR3 is TGCGCCAGCAGCTTGGTTAGGGAGTCCTACAATGAGCAGTTCTTC. Translating gives CASSLVRESYNEQFF.